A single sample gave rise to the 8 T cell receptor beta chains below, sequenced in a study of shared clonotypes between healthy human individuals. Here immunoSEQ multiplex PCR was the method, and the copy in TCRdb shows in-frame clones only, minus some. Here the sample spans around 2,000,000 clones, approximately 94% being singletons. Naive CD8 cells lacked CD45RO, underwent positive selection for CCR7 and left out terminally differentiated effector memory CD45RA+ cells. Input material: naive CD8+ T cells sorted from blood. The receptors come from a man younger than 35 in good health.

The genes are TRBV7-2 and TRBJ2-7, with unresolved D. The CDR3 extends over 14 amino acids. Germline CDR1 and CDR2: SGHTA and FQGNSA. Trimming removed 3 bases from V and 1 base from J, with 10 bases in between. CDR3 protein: CASSFWSPSYEQYF. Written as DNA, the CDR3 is TGTGCCAGCAGCTTTTGGTCACCTTCCTACGAGCAGTACTTC.

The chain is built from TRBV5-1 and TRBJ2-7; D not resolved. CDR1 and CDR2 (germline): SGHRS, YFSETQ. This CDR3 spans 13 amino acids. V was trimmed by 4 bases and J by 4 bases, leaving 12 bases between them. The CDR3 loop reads CASSHLDPYEQYF. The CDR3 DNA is TGCGCCAGCAGCCACTTAGACCCGTACGAGCAGTACTTC.

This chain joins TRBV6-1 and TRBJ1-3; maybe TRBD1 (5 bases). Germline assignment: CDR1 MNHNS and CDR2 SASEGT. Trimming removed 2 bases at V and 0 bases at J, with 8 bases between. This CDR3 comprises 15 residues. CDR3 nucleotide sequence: TGTGCCAGCAGTGAAACAGGACTCTCTGGAAACACCATATATTTT. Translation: CASSETGLSGNTIYF.

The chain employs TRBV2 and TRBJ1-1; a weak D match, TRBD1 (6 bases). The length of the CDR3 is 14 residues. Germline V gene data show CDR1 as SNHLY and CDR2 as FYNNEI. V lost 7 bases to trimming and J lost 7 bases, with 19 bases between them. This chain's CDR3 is CASTPPTGVLEAFF. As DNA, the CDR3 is TGTGCCAGCACCCCTCCGACAGGTGTTCTTGAAGCTTTCTTT.

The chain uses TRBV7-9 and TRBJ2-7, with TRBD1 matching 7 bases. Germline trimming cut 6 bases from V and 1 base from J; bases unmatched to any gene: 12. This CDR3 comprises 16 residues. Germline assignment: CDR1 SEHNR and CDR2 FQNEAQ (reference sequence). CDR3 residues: CASSSSTGIISYEQYF. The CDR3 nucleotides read TGTGCCAGCAGTTCGTCGACAGGGATAATTTCCTACGAGCAGTACTTC.

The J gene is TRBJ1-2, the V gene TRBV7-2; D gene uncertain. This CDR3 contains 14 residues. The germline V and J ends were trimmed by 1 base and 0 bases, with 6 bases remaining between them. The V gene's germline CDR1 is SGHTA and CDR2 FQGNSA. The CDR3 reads CASSLVNTNYGYTF. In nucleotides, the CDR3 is TGTGCCAGCAGCTTAGTTAACACTAACTATGGCTACACCTTC. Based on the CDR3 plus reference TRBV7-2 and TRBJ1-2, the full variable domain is GAGVSQSPSNKVTEKGKDVELRCDPISGHTALYWYRQSLGQGLEFLIYFQGNSAPDKSGLPSDRFSAERTGGSVSTLTIQRTQQEDSAVYLCASSLVNTNYGYTFGSGTRLTVV.

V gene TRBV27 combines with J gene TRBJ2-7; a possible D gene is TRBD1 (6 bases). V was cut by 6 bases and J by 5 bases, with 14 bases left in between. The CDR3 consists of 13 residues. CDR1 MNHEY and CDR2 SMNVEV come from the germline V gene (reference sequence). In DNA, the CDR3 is TGTGCCAGCAGCGTAAGACAGGCCCACGAGCAGTACTTC. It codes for CASSVRQAHEQYF.

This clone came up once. CDR3 nucleotides: TGCGCCAGCAGCCAAGATCAGGGGGGGGCCTACGAGCAGTACTTC. Translating it yields CASSQDQGGAYEQYF. J is TRBJ2-7 and V is TRBV4-3, with D perhaps given as TRBD1 or TRBD2 (7 bases each). V lost 0 bases, J lost 2 bases, and 11 bases lay in between. This CDR3 is 15 amino acids long. Germline CDR1 and CDR2: LGHNA and YSLEER.